The clone carrying this TCR beta chain was counted many times. Two-round multiplex PCR on genomic DNA was the method by which TCR beta CDR3 was amplified. Primers (each specific to one TRBV or TRBJ gene) were used in first-round PCR. Using its own MiXCR run on the multiplex PCR reads, TCRdb lists one record per CDR3 protein. The top ten hold 38% of the sample, which has about 15,000 distinct CDR3 sequences, over 15% seen once. This sample was included in a study of prognosis after radiotherapy for stage I lung cancer. As for the study in general: Stage I non-small cell lung cancer cases were enrolled from early 2018 through January 2019.

Blood was drawn (six milliliters of peripheral blood) at each of two time points. V was clipped by 2 bases and J by 8 bases, with 13 bases between them. The germline gives CDR1 MDHEN, CDR2 SYDVKM. This CDR3 is built from 14 residues. The receptor comes from a donor of 50 years or more with non-small cell lung cancer. The source material was PBMCs, sampled before or after stereotactic body radiation therapy (not recorded which). The rearrangement joins TRBV28 to TRBJ2-1; D is possibly TRBD2 (6 bases). The CDR3 here is CASSLAGIQYEQFF. The CDR3 DNA reads TGTGCCAGCAGTTTAGCGGGAATTCAATATGAGCAGTTCTTC.